These 7 T cell receptor beta chains were all obtained from the same sample, sequenced in a study of neoadjuvant nivolumab and ipilimumab in lung cancer. Some clones are missing from TCRdb's copy, which holds only in-frame ones; the method was immunoSEQ multiplex PCR. The sample has roughly 28,000 clones; around 80% are singletons. Sequencing was performed on tumor tissue, taken after neoadjuvant nivolumab, alone or with ipilimumab, at or shortly before surgery. All receptors come from an adult with non-small cell lung cancer.

This clone was recorded a few times. The chain links TRBV5-4 to TRBJ1-5, with D perhaps matching TRBD1 (6 bases). Germline assignment: CDR1 SGHNT and CDR2 YYREEE (reference sequence). Trimming removed 2 bases at V and 6 bases at J, with 15 bases between. The CDR3 runs to 15 residues. DNA for the CDR3: TGTGCCAGCAGCTTTGGGGGCCACGAGGGTCAGCCCCAGCATTTT. It specifies CASSFGGHEGQPQHF.

This clone was seen a handful of times. The V and J genes are TRBV11-1 and TRBJ2-1; 9 positions match TRBD2. V trimming: 1 base; J trimming: 5 bases; junction bases outside the gene matches: 3. Looked up from germline, CDR1 is SGHAT and CDR2 is FQDESV (reference sequence). This CDR3 contains 15 residues. The CDR3 sequence is CASSLGASGNNEQFF. CDR3 nucleotides: TGTGCCAGCAGCTTAGGAGCTAGCGGGAACAATGAGCAGTTCTTC.

This rearrangement joins TRBV6-5 to TRBJ1-3; D remains ambiguous. The CDR3 length is 16 residues. Per the germline V gene, CDR1 is MNHEY and CDR2 is SVGAGI. V gave up 0 bases and J gave up 2 bases, with 11 bases separating them. CDR3 bases: TGTGCCAGCAGTTACTCAAAATCAACCCCTGGAAACACCATATATTTT. This codes for CASSYSKSTPGNTIYF.

The rearrangement joins TRBV2 to TRBJ1-5; no definite D call. This CDR3 is 13 amino acids long. In germline, CDR1 is SNHLY, CDR2 FYNNEI. V lost 4 bases, J lost 1 base, and 5 bases lay in between. CDR3: CASSARSNQPQHF. The CDR3 nucleotides are TGTGCCAGCAGTGCCCGGAGCAATCAGCCCCAGCATTTT.

The chain joins TRBV9 to TRBJ2-7; no definite D call. V lost 0 bases and J lost 1, with 14 bases in between. The CDR3 has 16 residues. Germline-derived CDR1 and CDR2 are SGDLS and YYNGEE. For the CDR3, the DNA is TGTGCCAGCAGCGTAGGATCAAGGACGGCTTCCTACGAGCAGTACTTC. This gives the protein CASSVGSRTASYEQYF. Variable domain in full (rest from reference TRBV9 and TRBJ2-7): DSGVTQTPKHLITATGQRVTLRCSPRSGDLSVYWYQQSLDQGLQFLIQYYNGEERAKGNILERFSAQQFPDLHSELNLSSLELGDSALYFCASSVGSRTASYEQYFGPGTRLTVT.

This clone was observed a few times. The chain recombines TRBV9 with TRBJ2-1; D is uncertain. CDR3 length equals 13 residues. Germline CDR1 reads SGDLS; CDR2 reads YYNGEE. V lost 0 bases, J lost 7 bases, and 8 bases lay in between. CDR3 sequence reads: CASSVATRNEQFF. The CDR3 DNA sequence: TGTGCCAGCAGCGTAGCTACGAGAAATGAGCAGTTCTTC. Full variable domain (rest looked up from reference TRBV9 and TRBJ2-1): DSGVTQTPKHLITATGQRVTLRCSPRSGDLSVYWYQQSLDQGLQFLIQYYNGEERAKGNILERFSAQQFPDLHSELNLSSLELGDSALYFCASSVATRNEQFFGPGTRLTVL.

This sequence joins TRBV2 and TRBJ1-5; TRBD1 is a possible D gene (6 bases). V was trimmed by 6 bases and J by 6 bases, leaving 24 bases between them. The CDR3 is 17 amino acids. Looked up from germline, CDR1 is SNHLY and CDR2 is FYNNEI. CDR3 sequence: CASSSDGQQGFGQPQHF. The CDR3, as DNA: TGTGCCAGCAGCAGTGACGGTCAACAGGGATTTGGTCAGCCCCAGCATTTT.